This T cell receptor (beta chain) was captured in a study of blood T cell repertoires in COVID-19. Study overall: The origin of the acute and convalescent COVID-19 samples was the United States, Italy and Spain. PBMCs, B-cell-depleted T cells, or T cells were the source of the cDNA or gDNA that made up the material.

TCRdb keeps only in-frame clones here, not all; method: immunoSEQ multiplex PCR. Of under 65,000 clones listed, less than 90% are singletons. Trimming at V came to 7 bases and at J to 4 bases, leaving 9 bases not matched to a gene. This CDR3 has 15 residues. Germline CDR1 MDHEN, CDR2 SYDVKM. This TCR was sampled from a man in his fifties or sixties with acute or convalescent COVID-19. The specimen sequenced was peripheral blood. This chain connects TRBV28 to TRBJ2-1, with TRBD2 matching over 8 bases. This chain's CDR3 is CASTPGVAGYNEQFF. The CDR3 DNA reads as TGTGCCAGCACCCCGGGGGTAGCGGGGTACAATGAGCAGTTCTTC.